Each of the 23 T cell receptor beta chains below was sequenced from the same sample in a study of identical twins. TCRdb ran MiXCR on the 5' RACE reads and lists one entry per CDR3 protein. This table has more than 400,000 distinct CDR3 sequences, 15% appearing once. The same specimen was also included in a second study, on yellow fever vaccine responses in identical twins.

The sample was CD4+ T cells sorted from blood. Receptor source: a young woman in good health.

This rearrangement joins TRBV6-5 to TRBJ2-1; 8 bases agree with TRBD2. Looked up from germline, CDR1 is MNHEY and CDR2 is SVGAGI. The CDR3 covers 17 residues. J was trimmed by 5 bases and V by 4 bases; bases with no gene match: 13. DNA of the CDR3: TGTGCCAGCAGTTCCCGGACTGGCGGGAGGCAAAACAATGAGCAGTTCTTC. This gives the protein CASSSRTGGRQNNEQFF.

This clonotype turned up a few times. The chain combines TRBV6-6 with TRBJ2-3; D is undetermined. CDR3 size: 11 residues. The V end lost 10 bases, the J end lost 0 bases, and 5 bases lay between the germline ends. Germline lookup yields CDR1 MNHNY and CDR2 SVGAGI (reference sequence). Written as DNA, the CDR3 is TGTGCCACTCAGAGCACAGATACGCAGTATTTT. Its protein is CATQSTDTQYF.

This clonotype came up a few times. The rearrangement links TRBV6-6 to TRBJ2-7; possibly TRBD1 for D (5 bases). Trimming took off 7 bases at V and 2 bases at J, with 6 bases between the two ends. This CDR3 contains 11 residues. CDR1 and CDR2 from the germline V gene are MNHNY and SVGAGI (reference sequence). The CDR3 bases are TGTGCCAGCAAGGGGACCTACGAGCAGTACTTC. The encoded protein is CASKGTYEQYF.

This clonotype showed up just a few times. This rearrangement joins TRBV7-2 to TRBJ1-6; D perhaps matches TRBD1 (6 bases). The CDR3 sequence is 15 residues long. Looked up from germline, CDR1 is SGHTA and CDR2 is FQGNSA. The V gene lost 3 bases and the J gene lost 7 bases, with 13 bases spanning the gap. CDR3 loop: CASSFEAGENSPLHF. The DNA of the CDR3 is TGTGCCAGCAGCTTTGAGGCAGGGGAGAATTCACCCCTCCACTTT.

There are a few counts of this clonotype. The J gene is TRBJ1-1, the V gene TRBV5-5, with D unclear. CDR3 size: 15 residues. Germline assignment: CDR1 SGHKS and CDR2 YYEKEE (reference sequence). Trimming pared 0 bases from V and 0 bases from J, leaving 9 bases between. The DNA for the CDR3 is TGTGCCAGCAGCTTGGGGGCAGCTATGAACACTGAAGCTTTCTTT. Its translation: CASSLGAAMNTEAFF.

The CDR3 reads CASSSTGGKGYTF. CDR3 sequence (DNA): TGTGCCAGCAGTTCCACAGGGGGAAAGGGCTACACCTTC. The chain links TRBV28 to TRBJ1-2, with 8 positions matching TRBD1. The V segment lost 4 bases and the J segment 8 bases; nucleotides outside the gene matches: 6. CDR1 MDHEN and CDR2 SYDVKM come from the germline V gene. This CDR3 is 13 amino acids long.

Ten or more counts support this clonotype. The chain couples TRBV20-1 to TRBJ2-1; 7 nucleotides align to TRBD1. The V gene's germline CDR1 is DFQATT and CDR2 SNEGSKA (reference sequence). V gave up 4 bases and J gave up 9 bases; unmatched junction bases: 6. This CDR3 spans 12 amino acids. The CDR3 DNA sequence: TGCAGTGCTACCCTGACAGGGTTTGAGCAGTTCTTC. This encodes CSATLTGFEQFF.

This clonotype showed up just a few times. The chain's CDR3 is CASSLRGRRGEQFF. The CDR3 DNA reads TGTGCCAGCAGCTTGAGGGGCCGCCGGGGAGAGCAGTTCTTC. This sequence joins TRBV5-6 and TRBJ2-1; the D gene could be TRBD1 or TRBD2 (5 bases each). Trimming removed 1 base from V and 10 bases from J, with 15 bases in between. Germline V gene data show CDR1 as SGHDT and CDR2 as YYEEEE. CDR3 size: 14 residues.

This clonotype has more than one count but fewer than ten. This chain connects TRBV27 to TRBJ1-5; D ambiguous. This CDR3 region has 14 residues. The germline gives CDR1 MNHEY, CDR2 SMNVEV (reference sequence). The germline V and J ends were trimmed by 5 bases and 3 bases, with 11 bases remaining between them. CDR3 DNA: TGTGCCAGCAGTGTAACAGCTTCCAATCAGCCCCAGCATTTT. Protein sequence: CASSVTASNQPQHF.

The chain joins TRBV25-1 to TRBJ1-2; 7 bases are shared with TRBD1. This CDR3 comprises 15 residues. The germline V gene has CDR1 MGHDK and CDR2 SYGVNS. Unmatched junction bases numbered 6, after V lost 5 bases and J lost 0 bases. CDR3 residues: CASSTQTGTNYGYTF. The CDR3 DNA reads as TGTGCCAGCAGTACCCAGACAGGGACTAACTATGGCTACACCTTC.

There are a few counts of this clonotype. V is TRBV6-5 and J is TRBJ1-1; D gene unclear. V was shortened by 1 base and J by 4 bases, with 13 bases between the two germline ends. The CDR3 runs to 15 residues. Germline-derived CDR1 and CDR2 are MNHEY and SVGAGI. CDR3 protein: CASSYLGLGTTEAFF. CDR3 nucleotides: TGTGCCAGCAGTTACTTGGGGTTGGGAACCACTGAAGCTTTCTTT.

This sequence joins TRBV3-1 and TRBJ1-6, with 8 nucleotides matching TRBD1. Germline V gene data show CDR1 as LGHDT and CDR2 as YNNKEL (reference sequence). This CDR3 comprises 14 residues. Unmatched junction bases numbered 6, after V lost 4 bases and J lost 10 bases. The CDR3 nucleotides read TGTGCCAGCAGCCGCGACAGGGGTGGCTCACCCCTCCACTTT. Its translation: CASSRDRGGSPLHF.

This chain joins TRBV18 and TRBJ2-3; 7 bases are a match to TRBD2. Per germline, CDR1 KGHSH and CDR2 LQKENI. V lost 10 bases and J lost 6; bases outside the gene matches: 13. This CDR3 has 14 amino acids. CDR3 bases: TGTGCCACCACAGGACTAGTGGGGGTGGATACGCAGTATTTT. Translating it yields CATTGLVGVDTQYF.

This clonotype has more than one count but fewer than ten. V and J are TRBV12-5 and TRBJ2-5; 13 nucleotides match TRBD2. The V and J ends lost 6 bases and 5 bases, in that order; junction bases with no gene match: 6. The CDR3 loop spans 15 amino acids. Germline CDR1 and CDR2: LGHNT and FRNRAP. The CDR3 here is CASGRGLAGWETQYF. Written as DNA, the CDR3 is TGTGCTAGTGGACGGGGACTAGCGGGGTGGGAGACCCAGTACTTC.

This chain's CDR3 is CASSHNRGPEETQYF. The CDR3 coding sequence is TGCGCCAGCAGCCACAACAGGGGGCCCGAAGAGACCCAGTACTTC. The chain couples TRBV4-1 to TRBJ2-5, with 9 bases lining up with TRBD1. V lost 3 bases to trimming and J lost 3 bases; unmatched junction nucleotides: 5. The CDR3 has 15 residues. Germline assignment: CDR1 MGHRA and CDR2 YSYEKL.

The CDR3 loop reads CASSLSSSGGETQYF. DNA for the CDR3: TGTGCCAGCAGCTTATCATCCAGCGGGGGTGAGACCCAGTACTTC. The chain recombines TRBV7-8 with TRBJ2-5, with TRBD2 identical over 8 bases. The CDR3 has 15 amino acids. Germline assignment: CDR1 SGHVS and CDR2 FQNEAQ. Trimming took 2 bases from V and 5 from J; bases not matched to a gene: 7. The whole variable domain, remainder taken from reference TRBV7-8 and TRBJ2-5, is GAGVSQSPRYKVAKRGQDVALRCDPISGHVSLFWYQQALGQGPEFLTYFQNEAQLDKSGLPSDRFFAERPEGSVSTLKIQRTQQEDSAVYLCASSLSSSGGETQYFGPGTRLLVL.

This clonotype came up once. The chain couples TRBV5-1 to TRBJ1-5, with TRBD1 as a possible D gene (5 bases). Germline CDR1 SGHRS, CDR2 YFSETQ. The CDR3 contains 16 residues. V was pared by 4 bases and J by 3 bases, with 17 bases between. CDR3 residues: CASSPAGRGDNQPQHF. The CDR3 DNA is TGCGCCAGCAGCCCCGCCGGCCGAGGGGACAATCAGCCCCAGCATTTT.

This clonotype was found many times. This chain joins TRBV5-1 and TRBJ1-6; weak D call: TRBD1 (5 bases). Germline-derived CDR1 and CDR2 are SGHRS and YFSETQ. This CDR3 comprises 13 residues. Trimming removed 4 bases at V and 8 bases at J, with 10 bases between. In nucleotides, the CDR3 is TGCGCCAGCAGCCCGGGGACGGATTCACCCCTCCACTTT. It translates to CASSPGTDSPLHF.

This clonotype occurred many times. This chain connects TRBV5-1 to TRBJ2-2; D is unclear. The CDR3 runs to 16 residues. CDR1 and CDR2 from the germline V gene are SGHRS and YFSETQ. V was cut by 2 bases and J by 0 bases, with 11 bases left in between. CDR3 protein: CASSLSPGSNTGELFF. The CDR3 DNA reads as TGCGCCAGCAGCTTATCTCCAGGTTCGAACACCGGGGAGCTGTTTTTT.

V and J are TRBV24-1 and TRBJ2-6; possibly TRBD1 or TRBD2 for D (5 bases each). CDR3 length: 18 residues. CDR1 KGHDR and CDR2 SFDVKD come from the germline V gene. Trimming took off 3 bases at V and 1 base at J, with 15 bases between the two ends. CDR3: CATSDPLGTQSGANVLTF. The CDR3 coding sequence is TGTGCCACCAGTGATCCCCTCGGGACCCAGTCTGGGGCCAACGTCCTGACTTTC.

The genes are TRBV12-3 or TRBV12-4 and TRBJ1-1; D may be TRBD1 (5 bases). V lost 3 bases to trimming and J lost 0 bases, with 17 bases between them. CDR3 length equals 17 residues. CDR3 DNA: TGTGCCAGCAGTTTGCCTCCGGGGGAATTCATGAACACTGAAGCTTTCTTT. Amino acid sequence: CASSLPPGEFMNTEAFF.

This chain uses TRBV9 with TRBJ2-2; 11 bases line up with TRBD1. With 3 bases clipped from V and 2 bases from J, the junction kept 6 bases outside the gene matches. The V gene's germline CDR1 is SGDLS and CDR2 YYNGEE. The CDR3 contains 17 residues. DNA of the CDR3: TGTGCCAGCAGCGGAACCGGGACAGGGGGAAACACCGGGGAGCTGTTTTTT. Protein sequence: CASSGTGTGGNTGELFF. The full variable domain, in which reference TRBV9 and TRBJ2-2 provide the parts outside the CDR3, is DSGVTQTPKHLITATGQRVTLRCSPRSGDLSVYWYQQSLDQGLQFLIQYYNGEERAKGNILERFSAQQFPDLHSELNLSSLELGDSALYFCASSGTGTGGNTGELFFGEGSRLTVL.

The chain joins TRBV15 to TRBJ2-7; 7 bases line up with TRBD2. After removal of 0 bases from V and 7 bases from J, the junction contained 12 bases not matched to a gene. Germline V lookup: CDR1 LNHNV, CDR2 YYDKDF (reference sequence). The CDR3 spans 16 residues. The CDR3: CATSRDRYGRPNEQYF. CDR3 bases: TGTGCCACCAGCAGAGATCGTTACGGGAGGCCCAATGAGCAGTACTTC.